This T cell receptor beta chain is drawn from a study of identifying expanded T cells in peripheral blood. In the case of this clone: The identical CDR3 is also encoded by other nucleotide sequences in the sample.

Libraries were prepared by immunoSEQ multiplex PCR; TCRdb keeps only in-frame clonotypes and omits some of them. The table shows around 80,000 clones, with 90% occurring only once. This CDR3 region has 16 residues. Germline CDR1 reads SGHRS; CDR2 reads YFSETQ. V lost 1 base and J 2 bases, leaving 15 bases between the germline ends. The sequenced material came from blood. The chain combines TRBV5-1 with TRBJ1-2, with D possibly matching TRBD1 (6 bases). This sequence was found in a person aged 18 to 75 in good health. CDR3: CASSLSASGANYGYTF. As DNA, the CDR3 is TGCGCCAGCAGCTTGAGCGCTTCAGGGGCCAACTATGGCTACACCTTC.